What follows describes a single T cell receptor beta chain. Antigen specificity is unknown. From the reads, TCRdb called clonotypes with MiXCR, one entry per CDR3 protein. The sample records about 89,000 distinct CDR3 sequences, over 25% being singletons. This specimen comes from a study of T cell repertoires in cytomegalovirus infection. In the study overall: Matching HLA type and CMV infection were both indicated by public TCR beta signatures. Study-level results: Totalled public TCR beta family frequency picked out people who carried CMV plus the relevant HLA.

CDR3 length equals 12 residues. Germline loops: CDR1 SNHLY, CDR2 FYNNEI. V was pared by 10 bases and J by 2 bases, with 12 bases between. Here the sequenced sample was CD8+ T cells from cultured PBMCs, taken from culture after CMV antigen stimulation. The receptor was isolated from a human donor in good health (CMV status not recorded). Some clones in this sample may be carry-over from other donors' samples. The chain is built from TRBV2 and TRBJ2-7, with D unclear. The CDR3 DNA reads TGTGCCACGGGCAGCCTAGCCTACGAGCAGTACTTC. Translating it yields CATGSLAYEQYF.